The rows below give T cell receptor beta chains drawn from one sample of a study of blood T cell repertoires in COVID-19. TCRdb's table, derived via immunoSEQ multiplex PCR, lists solely in-frame clones and lacks some. The profile shows about 200,000 clones, over 80% of them singletons. The sample comprised peripheral blood. Every receptor here comes from a man aged 35-49 years with acute or convalescent COVID-19. CDR3s include the opening cysteine and the closing phenylalanine or tryptophan. D genes are given only for firm matches. Size tells how often a clone was seen (once, few, many) or the class of an expanded clone, and some rows leave it out.

.,TRBV12-3/TRBV12-4,TRBJ2-5,.,CASSLLVPETQYF,TGTGCCAGCAGTTTATTAGTTCCAGAGACCCAGTACTTC
.,TRBV29-1,TRBJ2-3,.,CSVAPTSDTQYF,TGCAGCGTTGCTCCGACATCTGATACGCAGTATTTT
.,TRBV5-1,TRBJ2-1,once,CASSLEMTGTLDEQFF,TGCGCCAGCAGCTTGGAGATGACGGGAACTTTGGATGAGCAGTTCTTC
.,TRBV5-8,TRBJ2-1,.,CASSLAYQRDEQFF,TGTGCCAGCAGCTTGGCCTACCAGCGAGATGAGCAGTTCTTC
.,TRBV12-5,TRBJ2-3,.,CASGLGTPADTQYF,TGTGCTAGTGGCCTTGGTACCCCGGCAGATACGCAGTATTTT
TRBD1,TRBV6-5,TRBJ2-7,.,CASTLGQGYEQYF,TGTGCCAGCACCCTCGGACAGGGTTACGAGCAGTACTTC
.,TRBV11-3,TRBJ2-1,few,CASSLVSSGTEQFF,TGTGCCAGCAGCTTAGTCAGTAGCGGAACAGAGCAGTTCTTC
.,TRBV5-1,TRBJ1-5,.,CASSLGIQGQPQHF,TGCGCCAGCAGCTTGGGGATTCAGGGACAGCCCCAGCATTTT
.,TRBV10-1,TRBJ2-3,.,CASSLEGVADTQYF,TGCGCCAGCAGTCTTGAGGGAGTAGCAGATACGCAGTATTTT
.,TRBV9,TRBJ2-5,.,CASSPRASQQETQYF,TGTGCCAGCAGCCCGCGGGCAAGTCAACAGGAGACCCAGTACTTC
.,TRBV5-1,TRBJ2-2,.,CASARATNTGELFF,TGCGCCTCCGCCAGGGCAACGAACACCGGGGAGCTGTTTTTT
.,TRBV11-2,TRBJ2-2,.,CASSFRGTGELFF,TGTGCCAGCAGCTTCAGGGGCACCGGGGAGCTGTTTTTT
.,TRBV7-8,TRBJ1-4,.,CASRKMEVINEKLFF,TGTGCCAGCAGGAAGATGGAGGTGATTAATGAAAAACTGTTTTTT
.,TRBV5-1,TRBJ1-2,once,CASSPKYGDNYGYTF,TGCGCCAGCAGCCCCAAATACGGAGATAACTATGGCTACACCTTC
.,TRBV10-3,TRBJ1-1,.,CAISEKGTGLNLGAFF,TGTGCCATCAGTGAGAAGGGAACAGGGTTAAATTTGGGAGCTTTCTTT
.,TRBV7-9,TRBJ2-2,.,CASSLAEVTGELFF,TGTGCCAGCAGCTTAGCGGAGGTTACCGGGGAGCTGTTTTTT
.,TRBV28,TRBJ1-1,.,CASSSGFGTEAFF,TGTGCCAGCAGTTCGGGGTTTGGCACTGAAGCTTTCTTT
.,TRBV12-3/TRBV12-4,TRBJ1-2,few,CASSGRLYGYTF,TGTGCCAGCAGCGGCAGACTCTATGGCTACACCTTC
TRBD2,TRBV6-1,TRBJ2-7,few,CASSEIYIAGEAYEQYF,TGTGCCAGCAGCGAAATCTATATAGCGGGAGAGGCCTACGAGCAGTACTTC
TRBD1,TRBV18,TRBJ1-1,.,CASSPLQGAQSDTEAFF,TGTGCCAGCTCACCACTACAGGGGGCTCAATCCGACACTGAAGCTTTCTTT
.,TRBV5-1,TRBJ2-5,.,CASSLEGVGETQYF,TGCGCCAGCAGCTTGGAGGGAGTCGGAGAGACCCAGTACTTC
TRBD2,TRBV9,TRBJ2-7,.,CASSVLAGGGEQYF,TGTGCCAGCAGCGTCTTAGCGGGAGGAGGCGAGCAGTACTTC
.,TRBV7-6,TRBJ1-6,.,CASSLASPGDRYNSPLHF,TGTGCCAGCAGCTTAGCGTCCCCAGGGGACCGCTATAATTCACCCCTCCACTTT
.,TRBV4-2,TRBJ2-2,.,CASSQDTRNTGELFF,TGTGCCAGCAGCCAAGATACGCGCAATACCGGGGAGCTGTTTTTT
.,TRBV7-2,TRBJ1-5,.,CASSLRTDQPQHF,TGTGCCAGCAGCTTGAGAACGGATCAGCCCCAGCATTTT
TRBD1,TRBV7-7,TRBJ1-1,.,CASSQDRGTEAFF,TGTGCCAGCAGCCAGGACAGGGGCACTGAAGCTTTCTTT
.,TRBV5-1,TRBJ2-7,.,CASSLVAEVNYEQYF,TGCGCCAGCAGCTTGGTAGCGGAGGTGAACTACGAGCAGTACTTC
.,TRBV2,TRBJ1-6,few,CASSEEGAYNSPLHF,TGTGCCAGCAGTGAGGAGGGAGCCTATAATTCACCCCTCCACTTT
.,TRBV2,TRBJ2-1,.,CASTEYNEQFF,TGTGCCAGCACCGAGTACAATGAGCAGTTCTTC
TRBD1,TRBV6-2/TRBV6-3,TRBJ2-5,once,CASSYSYQGVGETQYF,TGTGCCAGCAGTTACTCCTACCAGGGGGTGGGAGAGACCCAGTACTTC
TRBD2,TRBV14,TRBJ2-2,.,CASSQERGGTATGELFF,TGTGCCAGCAGCCAAGAACGGGGGGGGACCGCCACCGGGGAGCTGTTTTTT
TRBD1,TRBV19,TRBJ2-1,.,CASSQLGQGSYNEQFF,TGTGCCAGTAGTCAACTAGGACAGGGATCCTACAATGAGCAGTTCTTC
.,TRBV19,TRBJ2-2,.,CASSLLIGSTTGELFF,TGTGCCAGTAGCCTCTTAATCGGGAGCACTACCGGGGAGCTGTTTTTT
.,TRBV6-5,TRBJ1-1,many,CASSSPLKQAFF,TGTGCCAGCAGTTCCCCTTTGAAGCAAGCTTTCTTT
.,TRBV18,TRBJ1-5,.,CASSPWGPSSEPSNQPQHF,TGTGCCAGCTCACCATGGGGGCCGAGTTCTGAACCTAGCAATCAGCCCCAGCATTTT
.,TRBV6-2/TRBV6-3,TRBJ1-1,.,CASSYSILQVNTEAFF,TGTGCCAGCAGTTACTCGATTTTACAGGTGAACACTGAAGCTTTCTTT
TRBD2,TRBV2,TRBJ2-1,.,CASSGSGRAGYNEQFF,TGTGCCAGCAGTGGTAGCGGGAGGGCCGGCTACAATGAGCAGTTCTTC
.,TRBV11-2,TRBJ1-1,.,CASSSTSQTEAFF,TGTGCCAGCAGCTCAACGTCACAGACTGAAGCTTTCTTT
TRBD1,TRBV27,TRBJ2-1,few,CASSSWTGGDEQFF,TGTGCCAGCAGTTCTTGGACAGGGGGGGATGAGCAGTTCTTC
.,TRBV29-1,TRBJ1-4,few,CSGSSGTTNEKLFF,TGCAGCGGCAGTTCCGGGACAACTAATGAAAAACTGTTTTTT